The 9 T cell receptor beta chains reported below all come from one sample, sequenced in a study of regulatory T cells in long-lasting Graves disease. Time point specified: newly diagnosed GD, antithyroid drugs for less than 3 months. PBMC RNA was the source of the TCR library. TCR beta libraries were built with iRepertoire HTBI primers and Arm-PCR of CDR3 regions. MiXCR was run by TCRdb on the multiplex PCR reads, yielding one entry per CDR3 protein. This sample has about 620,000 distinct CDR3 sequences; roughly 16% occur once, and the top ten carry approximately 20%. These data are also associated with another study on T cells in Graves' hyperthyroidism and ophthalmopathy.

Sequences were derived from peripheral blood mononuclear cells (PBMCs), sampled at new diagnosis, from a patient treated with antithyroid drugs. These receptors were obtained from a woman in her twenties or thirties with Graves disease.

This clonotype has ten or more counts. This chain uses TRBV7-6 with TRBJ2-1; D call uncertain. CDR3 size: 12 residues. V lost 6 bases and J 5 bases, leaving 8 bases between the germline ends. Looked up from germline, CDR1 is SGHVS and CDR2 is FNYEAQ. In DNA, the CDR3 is TGTGCCAGCAGTTGGCGGCACAATGAGCAGTTCTTC. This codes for CASSWRHNEQFF.

CDR3 sequence: CAISEGRPPDEQFF. In nucleotides, the CDR3 is TGTGCCATCAGTGAGGGGAGGCCGCCTGATGAGCAGTTCTTC. The J gene is TRBJ2-1, the V gene TRBV10-3; TRBD2 is a possible D gene (6 bases). The V and J ends lost 2 bases and 8 bases respectively, with 13 bases between them. The CDR3 sequence is 14 residues long. CDR1 ENHRY and CDR2 SYGVKD come from the germline V gene.

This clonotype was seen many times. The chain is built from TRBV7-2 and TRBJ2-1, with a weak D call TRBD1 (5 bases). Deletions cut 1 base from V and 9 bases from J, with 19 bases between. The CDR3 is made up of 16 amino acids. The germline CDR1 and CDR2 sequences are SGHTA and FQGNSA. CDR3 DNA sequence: TGTGCCAGCAGCTTAGGGCAGGGCGTTCAGGGCGGTGAGCAGTTCTTC. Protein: CASSLGQGVQGGEQFF.

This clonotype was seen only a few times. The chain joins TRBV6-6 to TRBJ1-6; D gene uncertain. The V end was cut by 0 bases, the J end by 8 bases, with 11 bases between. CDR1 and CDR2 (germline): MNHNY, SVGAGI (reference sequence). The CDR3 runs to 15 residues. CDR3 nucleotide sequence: TGTGCCAGCAGTTACTCGATTCCAGCTGATTCACCCCTCCACTTT. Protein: CASSYSIPADSPLHF.

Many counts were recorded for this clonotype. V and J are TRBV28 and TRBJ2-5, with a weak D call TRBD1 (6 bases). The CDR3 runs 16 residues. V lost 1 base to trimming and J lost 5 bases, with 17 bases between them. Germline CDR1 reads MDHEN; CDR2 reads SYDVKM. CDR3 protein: CASSLLSRGKDETQYF. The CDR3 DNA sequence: TGTGCCAGCAGTTTATTATCCAGGGGAAAGGACGAGACCCAGTACTTC.

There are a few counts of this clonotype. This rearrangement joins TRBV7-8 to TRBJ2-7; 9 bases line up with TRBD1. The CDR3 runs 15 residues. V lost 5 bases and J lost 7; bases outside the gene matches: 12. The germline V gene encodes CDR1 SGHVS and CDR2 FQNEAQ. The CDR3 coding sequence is TGTGCCAGCAGCAAATATTCCGGGACAGGGTGGGAGCAGTACTTC. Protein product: CASSKYSGTGWEQYF.

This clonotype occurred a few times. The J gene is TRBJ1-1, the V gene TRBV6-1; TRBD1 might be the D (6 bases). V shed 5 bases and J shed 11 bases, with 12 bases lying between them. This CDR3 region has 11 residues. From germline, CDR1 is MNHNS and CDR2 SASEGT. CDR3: CASSSQGWAFF. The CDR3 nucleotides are TGTGCCAGCAGTAGCCAGGGGTGGGCTTTCTTT.

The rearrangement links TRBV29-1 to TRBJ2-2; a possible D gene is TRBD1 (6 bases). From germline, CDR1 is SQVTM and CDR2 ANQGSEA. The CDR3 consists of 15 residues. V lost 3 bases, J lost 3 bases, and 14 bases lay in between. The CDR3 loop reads CSVEYGDTYTGELFF. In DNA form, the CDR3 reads TGCAGCGTTGAGTATGGGGACACCTACACCGGGGAGCTGTTTTTT.

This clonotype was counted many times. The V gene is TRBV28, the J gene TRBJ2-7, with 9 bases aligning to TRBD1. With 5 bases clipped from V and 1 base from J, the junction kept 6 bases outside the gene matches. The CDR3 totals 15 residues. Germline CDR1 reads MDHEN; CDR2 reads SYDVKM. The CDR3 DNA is TGTGCCAGCAGTATCCCGGGACAGGGTTCCTACGAGCAGTACTTC. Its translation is CASSIPGQGSYEQYF.